Each of the 15 T cell receptor beta chains below was sequenced from the same sample in a study of cytotoxic CD8 clonotypes in ibrutinib-treated CLL. Clones were read by immunoSEQ multiplex PCR, and TCRdb kept only the in-frame ones, dropping some. Of 200,000 to 250,000 clones in the sample, just under 80% were seen once. Specimen: PBMCs, collected after 12 months of ibrutinib treatment. These receptors were obtained from a human donor with chronic lymphocytic leukemia.

The CDR3: CASSYSYSNTGELFF. The CDR3 DNA sequence: TGTGCCAGCAGTTACTCGTACTCGAACACCGGGGAGCTGTTTTTT. The chain has TRBV6-5 and TRBJ2-2; the D is unclear. V was shortened by 0 bases and J by 0 bases, with 5 bases between the two germline ends. The CDR3 has 15 amino acids. CDR1 and CDR2 from the germline V gene are MNHEY and SVGAGI.

This chain links TRBV18 with TRBJ2-7; either TRBD1 or TRBD2 may supply D (5 bases each). Germline V lookup: CDR1 KGHSH, CDR2 LQKENI. The CDR3 contains 17 residues. The V end was cut by 3 bases, the J end by 5 bases, with 23 bases between. CDR3 region: CASSPISGPRRRDEQYF. Here the CDR3 DNA reads TGTGCCAGCTCACCTATCTCGGGACCGCGGAGGAGAGACGAGCAGTACTTC.

V gene TRBV7-9 combines with J gene TRBJ2-6; TRBD1 matches at 8 bases. The germline CDR1 and CDR2 sequences are SEHNR and FQNEAQ (reference sequence). The CDR3 loop spans 16 amino acids. The V segment lost 5 bases and the J segment 2 bases; nucleotides outside the gene matches: 5. CDR3 residues: CASSKLTGAGANVLTF. The CDR3 coding sequence is TGTGCCAGCAGCAAACTGACAGGGGCTGGGGCCAACGTCCTGACTTTC.

The CDR3: CASSGEAGGPVEQYF. For the CDR3, the DNA is TGTGCCAGCAGCGGGGAGGCGGGAGGGCCGGTCGAGCAGTACTTC. V and J are TRBV4-2 and TRBJ2-7, with TRBD2 matching over 9 bases. With 5 bases clipped from V and 6 bases from J, the junction kept 11 bases outside the gene matches. Germline V lookup: CDR1 LGHNA, CDR2 YNFKEQ. CDR3 length equals 15 residues.

The chain combines TRBV11-2 with TRBJ2-5; unclear D gene. V dropped 0 bases and J dropped 4 bases, with 9 bases sitting between them. The germline gives CDR1 SGHAT, CDR2 FQNNGV. The CDR3 loop spans 14 amino acids. The CDR3 DNA follows: TGTGCCAGCAGCTTAGATTCCCCGGGAGAGACCCAGTACTTC. As protein: CASSLDSPGETQYF.

This sequence joins TRBV11-3 and TRBJ2-2, with TRBD2 matching 9 bases. CDR3 size: 18 residues. V was clipped by 1 base and J by 3 bases; unmatched bases: 9. Germline V CDR1 and CDR2: SGHNT, YENEEA. The CDR3, as DNA: TGTGCCAGCAGCTTAGGACTAGCGGTCCCTTTGGACACCGGGGAGCTGTTTTTT. It translates to CASSLGLAVPLDTGELFF. Full variable domain (outside the CDR3, taken from reference TRBV11-3 and TRBJ2-2): EAGVVQSPRYKIIEKKQPVAFWCNPISGHNTLYWYLQNLGQGPELLIRYENEEAVDDSQLPKDRFSAERLKGVDSTLKIQPAELGDSAVYLCASSLGLAVPLDTGELFFGEGSRLTVL.

This sequence joins TRBV4-2 and TRBJ2-3; TRBD2 aligns across 7 bases. Germline-derived CDR1 and CDR2 are LGHNA and YNFKEQ. CDR3 size: 15 residues. With 1 base clipped from V and 4 bases from J, the junction kept 5 bases outside the gene matches. The CDR3 sequence is CASSQGAGVPDTQYF. In DNA form, the CDR3 reads TGTGCCAGCAGCCAAGGGGCGGGGGTCCCAGATACGCAGTATTTT.

By sample fraction, this clone is medium-sized. J is TRBJ2-7 and V is TRBV7-8; no reliable D call. V was trimmed by 5 bases and J by 0 bases, leaving 17 bases between them. Germline V gene sequence: CDR1 SGHVS, CDR2 FQNEAQ. This CDR3 spans 16 amino acids. CDR3 coding DNA: TGTGCCAGCAGCCCCCGGTACCGCACCGACTCCTACGAGCAGTACTTC. The encoded protein is CASSPRYRTDSYEQYF.

The genes are TRBV28 and TRBJ1-2; TRBD1 might be the D (5 bases). Deletions cut 5 bases from V and 8 bases from J, with 15 bases between. There are 13 residues in the CDR3. Germline lookup yields CDR1 MDHEN and CDR2 SYDVKM. Here the CDR3 reads CASSGAKAGGYTF. In DNA form, the CDR3 reads TGTGCCAGCAGTGGGGCCAAGGCGGGGGGCTACACCTTC.

V usage is TRBV28 and J usage is TRBJ2-1; D tentatively fits TRBD1 or TRBD2 (5 bases each). Looked up from germline, CDR1 is MDHEN and CDR2 is SYDVKM. This CDR3 spans 16 amino acids. Deletions cut 8 bases from V and 4 bases from J, with 21 bases between. The CDR3 DNA follows: TGTGCCAGCCCTGGCCCGGGGCGGAAAGTTTACAATGAGCAGTTCTTC. Its protein product is CASPGPGRKVYNEQFF.

The chain recombines TRBV6-1 with TRBJ1-5; D call uncertain. Germline-derived CDR1 and CDR2 are MNHNS and SASEGT. Trimming stripped 1 base from V and 5 bases from J, with 9 bases between. The CDR3 contains 14 residues. The CDR3 loop is CASSEGAGHQPQHF. In DNA form, the CDR3 reads TGTGCCAGCAGTGAAGGTGCAGGACATCAGCCCCAGCATTTT.

The sample holds a few counts of this clone. The chain joins TRBV18 to TRBJ2-4; TRBD2 might be the D (5 bases). The CDR3 runs to 13 residues. The germline CDR1 and CDR2 sequences are KGHSH and LQKENI. V was trimmed by 3 bases and J by 6 bases, leaving 9 bases between them. CDR3 in DNA: TGTGCCAGCTCACCTCCGAGCGGAAACATTCAGTACTTC. It specifies CASSPPSGNIQYF.

The table lists this clone with a few counts. The chain combines TRBV19 with TRBJ1-6, with 9 nucleotides matching TRBD1. Trimming cost V 3 bases and J 7 bases; bases outside gene matches: 4. This CDR3 spans 15 amino acids. Germline CDR1 is LNHDA and CDR2 is SQIVND (reference sequence). DNA of the CDR3: TGTGCCAGTAGTATCACCGGGACAGGGAATTCACCCCTCCACTTT. This gives the protein CASSITGTGNSPLHF. Drawing the rest from reference TRBV19 and TRBJ1-6, the complete variable domain is DGGITQSPKYLFRKEGQNVTLSCEQNLNHDAMYWYRQDPGQGLRLIYYSQIVNDFQKGDIAEGYSVSREKKESFPLTVTSAQKNPTAFYLCASSITGTGNSPLHFGNGTRLTVT.

The chain carries TRBV7-3 and TRBJ2-1; tentatively, D is TRBD2 (5 bases). Trimming left V 3 bases short and J 0 bases short, with 9 bases between. The length of the CDR3 is 15 residues. CDR1 and CDR2 (germline): SGHTA, FQGTGA. CDR3 protein: CASSFSAGSYNEQFF. The CDR3 coding sequence is TGTGCCAGCAGCTTCTCGGCGGGCTCCTACAATGAGCAGTTCTTC.

The chain uses TRBV15 and TRBJ2-5; TRBD2 might be the D (5 bases). Germline lookup yields CDR1 LNHNV and CDR2 YYDKDF (reference sequence). This CDR3 has 15 residues. Trimming took off 3 bases at V and 5 bases at J, with 16 bases between the two ends. Here the CDR3 DNA reads TGTGCCACCAGCAGGGAAAAACAGCGGCCGGAGACCCAGTACTTC. It codes for CATSREKQRPETQYF.